The sequence of this TCR beta chain was determined in a study of blood T cell repertoires in COVID-19. Overall study: Researchers got acute and convalescent COVID-19 samples from the United States, Italy and Spain. PBMCs, B-cell-depleted T cells, or T cells provided the cDNA or gDNA that made up the material.

Trimming took 4 bases from V and 5 from J; bases not matched to a gene: 11. From germline, CDR1 is LNHDA and CDR2 SQIVND (reference sequence). This CDR3 is 16 amino acids long. Original processing notes: Amplified reference gene primers provided the basis for estimating nucleated cell counts. Sequencing used immunoSEQ multiplex PCR; TCRdb keeps in-frame clones, though not all of them. V and J calls and clone size are copied from that table; D and trimming were computed from the DNA. The repertoire holds roughly 290,000 clones, with 70% to 85% as singletons. A Seattle source enrolled patients during active infection and followed them longitudinally.

The specimen was peripheral blood. The V gene is TRBV19, the J gene TRBJ1-5; 7 nucleotides align to TRBD1. The receptor was derived from a human donor with COVID-19, enrolled during active disease. The donor label of this sample is uncertain. CDR3 loop: CASSTPTPGTDQPQHF. In DNA, the CDR3 is TGTGCCAGTAGTACCCCGACCCCAGGGACAGATCAGCCCCAGCATTTT.